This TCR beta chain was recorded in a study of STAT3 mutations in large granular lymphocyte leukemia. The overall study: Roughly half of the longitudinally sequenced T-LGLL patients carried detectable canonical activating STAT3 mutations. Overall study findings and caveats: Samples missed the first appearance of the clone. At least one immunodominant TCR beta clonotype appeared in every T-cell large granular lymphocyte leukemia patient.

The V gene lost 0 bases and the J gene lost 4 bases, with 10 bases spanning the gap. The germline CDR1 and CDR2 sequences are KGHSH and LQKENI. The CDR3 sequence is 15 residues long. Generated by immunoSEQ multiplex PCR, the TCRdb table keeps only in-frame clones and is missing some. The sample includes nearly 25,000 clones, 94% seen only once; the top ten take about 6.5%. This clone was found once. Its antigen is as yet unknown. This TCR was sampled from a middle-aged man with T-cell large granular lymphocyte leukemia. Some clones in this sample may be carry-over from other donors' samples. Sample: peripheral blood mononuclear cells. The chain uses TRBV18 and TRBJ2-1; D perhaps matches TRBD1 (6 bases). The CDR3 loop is CASSPPGTTYNEQFF. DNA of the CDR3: TGTGCCAGCTCACCACCCGGGACAACTTACAATGAGCAGTTCTTC.